A single sample gave rise to the 14 T cell receptor beta chains below, sequenced in a study of T cell changes during pregnancy in multiple sclerosis. TCRdb keeps only in-frame clones here, not all; method: immunoSEQ multiplex PCR. This repertoire shows 110,000 or so clones, roughly 92% found once; its top ten account for 6.2%. The sequenced sample was peripheral blood, obtained before pregnancy. These receptors were taken from a female donor with multiple sclerosis, enrolled in a pregnancy study.

This clone showed up just a few times. The genes are TRBV5-6 and TRBJ1-1; D may be TRBD1 (5 bases). V lost 3 bases and J 11 bases, leaving 17 bases between the germline ends. The CDR3 runs 13 residues. The germline CDR1 and CDR2 sequences are SGHDT and YYEEEE. The CDR3, as DNA: TGTGCCAGCAGCTGGGGGGGACCGGGGGAGGCTTTCTTT. Its protein product is CASSWGGPGEAFF.

This clone was picked up one time. The chain combines TRBV19 with TRBJ1-1; weak D call: TRBD1 (5 bases). V lost 4 bases and J lost 4, with 13 bases in between. The CDR3 covers 14 residues. Per the germline V gene, CDR1 is LNHDA and CDR2 is SQIVND (reference sequence). This chain's CDR3 is CASSTGLVGTEAFF. CDR3 nucleotides: TGTGCCAGTAGTACGGGACTGGTCGGCACTGAAGCTTTCTTT.

The V gene is TRBV28, the J gene TRBJ1-3; D remains ambiguous. V was shortened by 10 bases and J by 6 bases, with 22 bases between the two germline ends. The CDR3 totals 15 residues. Germline V CDR1 and CDR2: MDHEN, SYDVKM. CDR3 DNA: TGTGCCATCTCACCAGGATCAACAGAGCCAAACACCATATATTTT. It is translated as CAISPGSTEPNTIYF.

This chain uses TRBV19 with TRBJ1-2; 8 bases match TRBD1. The CDR3 covers 12 residues. J gave up 6 bases and V 10 bases, and 7 bases lay outside the gene matches. Germline-derived CDR1 and CDR2 are LNHDA and SQIVND (reference sequence). The DNA for the CDR3 is TGTGCCATTCTGGACAGGGTGGATGGCTACACCTTC. Encoded protein: CAILDRVDGYTF.

This sequence joins TRBV9 and TRBJ1-1; 7 bases are a match to TRBD1. The CDR3 covers 14 residues. From germline, CDR1 is SGDLS and CDR2 YYNGEE. V lost 1 base to trimming and J lost 1 base; unmatched junction nucleotides: 1. This CDR3 reads CASSVTGANTEAFF. The CDR3 nucleotides read TGTGCCAGCAGCGTAACAGGGGCGAACACTGAAGCTTTCTTT.

The V gene is TRBV7-9, the J gene TRBJ1-3; possible D gene TRBD1, 5 bases. CDR1 and CDR2 from the germline V gene are SEHNR and FQNEAQ (reference sequence). This CDR3 is built from 17 residues. V was cut by 4 bases and J by 2 bases, with 18 bases left in between. The CDR3 sequence is CASSYPADSLTGNTIYF. Here the CDR3 DNA reads TGTGCCAGCAGCTACCCGGCCGACAGCCTAACTGGAAACACCATATATTTT.

The chain couples TRBV4-2 to TRBJ1-2; the D is unclear. Germline V CDR1 and CDR2: LGHNA, YNFKEQ. This CDR3 is 15 amino acids long. V lost 0 bases and J lost 1, with 9 bases in between. CDR3 sequence reads: CASSQDGGSNYGYTF. The DNA for the CDR3 is TGTGCCAGCAGCCAAGATGGAGGAAGTAACTATGGCTACACCTTC.

The CDR3 here is CASSLEQIYNEQFF. The DNA of the CDR3 is TGTGCCAGCAGTCTCGAACAGATATACAATGAGCAGTTCTTC. The gene calls are TRBV6-6 and TRBJ2-1, with unresolved D. This CDR3 is built from 14 residues. Trimming left V 5 bases short and J 4 bases short, with 12 bases between. The germline V gene encodes CDR1 MNHNY and CDR2 SVGAGI (reference sequence).

The chain combines TRBV30 with TRBJ1-1; possibly TRBD1 for D (5 bases). This CDR3 has 13 amino acids. Germline V gives CDR1 GTSNPN, CDR2 SVGIG (reference sequence). V was clipped by 4 bases and J by 4 bases, with 13 bases between them. In DNA form, the CDR3 reads TGTGCCTGGAAGGAAAGGGGAGGCACTGAAGCTTTCTTT. Amino acid sequence: CAWKERGGTEAFF.

DNA for the CDR3: TGCGCCAGCAGCTCGAGCGGGGGCAACACAGATACGCAGTATTTT. Amino acid sequence: CASSSSGGNTDTQYF. This rearrangement joins TRBV5-1 to TRBJ2-3; TRBD2 matches 8 bases. Germline trimming cut 3 bases from V and 2 bases from J; bases unmatched to any gene: 5. In germline, CDR1 is SGHRS, CDR2 YFSETQ. The CDR3 spans 15 residues.

The chain uses TRBV19 and TRBJ1-6; TRBD1 is a possible D gene (6 bases). Germline assignment: CDR1 LNHDA and CDR2 SQIVND (reference sequence). V was trimmed by 3 bases and J by 8 bases, leaving 14 bases between them. This CDR3 comprises 15 residues. Here the CDR3 DNA reads TGTGCCAGTAGTATCCGGGACATGAAGTATTCACCCCTCCACTTT. It yields the protein CASSIRDMKYSPLHF.

The table lists this clone with a few counts. The J gene is TRBJ1-1, the V gene TRBV5-6; 9 nucleotides line up with TRBD1. The ends lost 3 bases at V and 3 bases at J; junction bases unmatched: 6. The germline V gene has CDR1 SGHDT and CDR2 YYEEEE. This CDR3 region has 15 residues. CDR3 protein: CASSSYRGRYTEAFF. CDR3 DNA sequence: TGTGCCAGCAGCTCGTACAGGGGGCGGTACACTGAAGCTTTCTTT.

The V gene is TRBV4-1, the J gene TRBJ2-5; 7 positions match TRBD2. CDR1 and CDR2 from the germline V gene are MGHRA and YSYEKL. V lost 1 base, J lost 1 base, and 15 bases stayed unmatched. The CDR3 has 19 amino acids. CDR3 bases: TGCGCCAGCAGCCAAGGGTTTTTGGCTGTCACGGGAGGCCAAGAGACCCAGTACTTC. Translating gives CASSQGFLAVTGGQETQYF.

CDR3 protein: CASRGILATDTQYF. Written as DNA, the CDR3 is TGTGCCAGCAGGGGTATTCTAGCGACGGATACGCAGTATTTT. The V and J genes are TRBV2 and TRBJ2-3; a weak D match, TRBD2 (6 bases). The CDR3 contains 14 residues. With 6 bases removed from V and 6 bases from J, the gap between germline ends came to 16 bases. Germline CDR1 SNHLY, CDR2 FYNNEI.